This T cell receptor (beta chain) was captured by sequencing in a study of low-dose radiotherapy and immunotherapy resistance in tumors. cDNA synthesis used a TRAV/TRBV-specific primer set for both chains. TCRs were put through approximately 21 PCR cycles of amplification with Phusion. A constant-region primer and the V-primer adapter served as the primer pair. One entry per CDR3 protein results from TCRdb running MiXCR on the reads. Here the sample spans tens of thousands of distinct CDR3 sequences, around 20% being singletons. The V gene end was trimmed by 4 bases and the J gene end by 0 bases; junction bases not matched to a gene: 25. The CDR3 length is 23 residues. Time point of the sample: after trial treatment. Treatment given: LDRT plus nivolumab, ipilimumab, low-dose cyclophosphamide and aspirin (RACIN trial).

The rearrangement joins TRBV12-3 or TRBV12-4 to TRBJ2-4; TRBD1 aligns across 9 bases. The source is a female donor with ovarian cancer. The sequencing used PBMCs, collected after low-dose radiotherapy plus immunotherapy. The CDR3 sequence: CASSSRAAFASGQGRLAKNIQYF. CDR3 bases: TGTGCCAGCAGTTCACGTGCCGCGTTCGCATCGGGACAGGGAAGGTTAGCCAAAAACATTCAGTACTTC.